What follows are 21 T cell receptor beta chains derived from one specimen sequenced in a study of T cell repertoires in cytomegalovirus infection. TCRdb analysed the reads with MiXCR anew, one entry per CDR3 protein. This table has fewer than 550,000 distinct CDR3 sequences, 16% appearing once. Sequencing was carried out using CD8+ T cells from PBMCs. Receptors originate from a human donor in good health (CMV status not recorded). Some clones in this sample may be carry-over from other donors' samples.

The table lists this clonotype with a few counts. This chain uses TRBV4-1 with TRBJ2-7; D gene unclear. Trimming took 0 bases from V and 2 from J, leaving 8 bases between them. The CDR3 covers 14 residues. CDR1 and CDR2 (germline): MGHRA, YSYEKL. Here the CDR3 reads CASSQEGKPYEQYF. The CDR3, as DNA: TGCGCCAGCAGCCAAGAAGGAAAGCCCTACGAGCAGTACTTC.

The chain links TRBV20-1 to TRBJ2-7; D possibly corresponds to TRBD2 (5 bases). CDR3 size: 13 residues. Germline V lookup: CDR1 DFQATT, CDR2 SNEGSKA (reference sequence). V gave up 4 bases and J gave up 0 bases, with 10 bases separating them. CDR3: CSAIPGSSYEQYF. The DNA for the CDR3 is TGCAGTGCTATACCGGGGAGCTCCTACGAGCAGTACTTC.

This clonotype was observed a few times. The J gene is TRBJ1-4, the V gene TRBV25-1; D gene uncertain. The CDR3 is made up of 17 amino acids. The germline CDR1 and CDR2 sequences are MGHDK and SYGVNS. V lost 4 bases and J 10 bases, leaving 25 bases between the germline ends. CDR3 DNA: TGTGCCAGCAGTGCCGGGCACCTCATCGCAACCCGGGGAAAACTGTTTTTT. Residues: CASSAGHLIATRGKLFF.

This clonotype occurred many times. The chain joins TRBV11-2 to TRBJ2-1, with 10 bases aligning to TRBD1. Germline CDR1 is SGHAT and CDR2 is FQNNGV. Unmatched junction bases numbered 6, after V lost 4 bases and J lost 6 bases. The length of the CDR3 is 15 residues. CDR3: CASSSQWTGGNEQFF. CDR3 DNA: TGTGCCAGCAGCTCACAATGGACAGGGGGCAATGAGCAGTTCTTC.

This clonotype was seen only a few times. The chain couples TRBV4-1 to TRBJ2-1; no clear D. The germline V and J ends were trimmed by 0 bases and 6 bases, with 6 bases remaining between them. The CDR3 spans 13 residues. Per germline, CDR1 MGHRA and CDR2 YSYEKL. CDR3 protein: CASSQEGSNEQFF. In DNA, the CDR3 is TGCGCCAGCAGCCAAGAAGGTAGCAATGAGCAGTTCTTC.

CDR3 in amino acids: CSGLLNYGYTF. The CDR3 nucleotides are TGCAGCGGATTACTTAACTATGGCTACACCTTC. This chain uses TRBV20-1 with TRBJ1-2; D is unclear. The germline gives CDR1 DFQATT, CDR2 SNEGSKA (reference sequence). The CDR3 runs 11 residues.

The sample holds many counts of this clonotype. The CDR3 sequence is CASSIKLAGTSYEQYF. The CDR3 DNA sequence: TGTGCCAGTAGTATAAAGCTAGCGGGGACATCCTACGAGCAGTACTTC. The chain carries TRBV19 and TRBJ2-7; TRBD2 matches at 9 bases. V was clipped by 2 bases and J by 1 base; unmatched bases: 6. CDR3 length: 16 amino acids. Germline CDR1 is LNHDA and CDR2 is SQIVND (reference sequence).

This clonotype was seen at least ten times. J is TRBJ1-5 and V is TRBV6-1; D is unresolved. The CDR3 extends over 15 amino acids. Trimming removed 2 bases at V and 6 bases at J, with 14 bases between. Per the germline V gene, CDR1 is MNHNS and CDR2 is SASEGT. CDR3 DNA: TGTGCCAGCAGTGAAACCACAGCCCGGCTTCAGCCCCAGCATTTT. Protein sequence: CASSETTARLQPQHF.

The J gene is TRBJ1-4, the V gene TRBV15; D gene uncertain. Looked up from germline, CDR1 is LNHNV and CDR2 is YYDKDF (reference sequence). The CDR3 spans 15 residues. V was shortened by 3 bases and J by 3 bases, with 11 bases between the two germline ends. CDR3 loop: CATSSKRHANEKLFF. The CDR3 nucleotides are TGTGCCACCAGCAGTAAAAGACACGCTAATGAAAAACTGTTTTTT.

This clonotype was seen many times. The chain combines TRBV7-2 with TRBJ2-1; 11 nucleotides line up with TRBD2. This CDR3 spans 16 amino acids. CDR1 and CDR2 from the germline V gene are SGHTA and FQGNSA. The J segment lost 8 bases and the V segment lost 0 bases, leaving 6 bases of the junction unmatched. CDR3 amino acids: CASSLAHTSGGHEQFF. The CDR3 DNA is TGTGCCAGCAGCTTAGCGCATACTAGCGGGGGCCATGAGCAGTTCTTC.

This clonotype appeared many times. This chain uses TRBV7-9 with TRBJ2-7; D is unclear. Trimming cost V 5 bases and J 3 bases, with 8 bases left between them. The V gene's germline CDR1 is SEHNR and CDR2 FQNEAQ (reference sequence). The CDR3 sequence is 12 residues long. CDR3 loop: CASSTFDYEQYF. The CDR3 DNA is TGTGCCAGCAGCACGTTTGACTACGAGCAGTACTTC.

The sample holds a few counts of this clonotype. The chain couples TRBV4-2 to TRBJ1-2; 7 bases match TRBD1. This CDR3 spans 17 amino acids. Germline assignment: CDR1 LGHNA and CDR2 YNFKEQ. Germline trimming cut 0 bases from V and 4 bases from J; bases unmatched to any gene: 11. The CDR3 DNA is TGTGCCAGCAGCCAAGATGGGGGGGACAGCAGCCTCTATGGCTACACCTTC. Its protein product is CASSQDGGDSSLYGYTF.

The V and J genes are TRBV20-1 and TRBJ2-7, with TRBD2 matching 8 bases. Trimming took 3 bases from V and 7 from J; bases not matched to a gene: 11. Germline assignment: CDR1 DFQATT and CDR2 SNEGSKA (reference sequence). The CDR3 spans 14 residues. CDR3 loop: CSARPTSEKGEQYF. CDR3 DNA: TGCAGTGCTAGGCCGACTAGCGAGAAAGGGGAGCAGTACTTC.

The V and J genes are TRBV11-2 and TRBJ1-2; tentative D call: TRBD1 (5 bases). This CDR3 region has 13 residues. Germline values: CDR1 SGHAT, CDR2 FQNNGV. Trimming removed 5 bases at V and 9 bases at J, with 16 bases between. CDR3 loop: CASSPWGKYCYTF. For the CDR3, the DNA is TGTGCCAGCAGCCCGTGGGGGAAGTATTGCTACACCTTC.

This clonotype was detected a few times. CDR3 coding DNA: TGTGCCACCAGCAGAGATCGGCCAGGACAGGGAAGCTCCTACGAGCAGTACTTC. This encodes CATSRDRPGQGSSYEQYF. This chain uses TRBV15 with TRBJ2-7; 8 positions agree with TRBD1. Germline loops: CDR1 LNHNV, CDR2 YYDKDF (reference sequence). The CDR3 is 18 residues long. The trim removed 0 bases at V and 0 bases at J, leaving 10 bases unmatched. The variable domain in full, completed from reference TRBV15 and TRBJ2-7, reads DAMVIQNPRYQVTQFGKPVTLSCSQTLNHNVMYWYQQKSSQAPKLLFHYYDKDFNNEADTPDNFQSRRPNTSFCFLDIRSPGLGDTAMYLCATSRDRPGQGSSYEQYFGPGTRLTVT.

V usage is TRBV20-1 and J usage is TRBJ2-1, with 10 bases lining up with TRBD1. This CDR3 contains 15 residues. The J segment lost 9 bases and the V segment lost 1 base, leaving 9 bases of the junction unmatched. The germline V gene encodes CDR1 DFQATT and CDR2 SNEGSKA (reference sequence). The CDR3 protein is CSARVPGQGRSEQFF. The DNA of the CDR3 is TGCAGTGCTAGAGTCCCGGGACAGGGGCGTAGTGAGCAGTTCTTC.

This clonotype was picked up many times. This rearrangement joins TRBV12-5 to TRBJ2-3; 12 bases are a match to TRBD2. With V trimmed by 6 bases and J by 6 bases, 7 bases remained unmatched. This CDR3 is 15 amino acids long. From germline, CDR1 is LGHNT and CDR2 FRNRAP. In nucleotides, the CDR3 is TGTGCTAGTGGCCACCTAGCGGGAGGGGACGATACGCAGTATTTT. Translated, it gives CASGHLAGGDDTQYF.

This clonotype has ten or more counts. The chain is built from TRBV27 and TRBJ1-5, with D maybe TRBD1 (6 bases). The germline V and J ends were trimmed by 6 bases and 1 base, with 10 bases remaining between them. Germline V lookup: CDR1 MNHEY, CDR2 SMNVEV (reference sequence). The CDR3 has 14 residues. CDR3 sequence reads: CASSLQGSNQPQHF. For the CDR3, the DNA is TGTGCCAGCAGCCTACAGGGAAGCAATCAGCCCCAGCATTTT.

A word on this clonotype: Its ends do not fully match the called genes, so a read error is possible. The chain uses TRBV28 and TRBJ1-5; D is uncertain. This CDR3 has 14 residues. Germline V gene lookup returns CDR1 MDHEN and CDR2 SYDVKM. CDR3 DNA sequence: TGTGCCAGCAGTTTTTGGAGGTATAATCGGCCCCAGCATTTT. Protein product: CASSFWRYNRPQHF.

This clonotype was seen many times. The rearrangement links TRBV6-5 to TRBJ2-3, with 8 bases aligning to TRBD2. Germline CDR1 reads MNHEY; CDR2 reads SVGAGI. The CDR3 is 14 amino acids. Trimming cost V 5 bases and J 4 bases; bases outside gene matches: 5. CDR3 residues: CASSGGGRADTQYF. CDR3 DNA: TGTGCCAGCAGTGGCGGGGGGCGTGCAGATACGCAGTATTTT.

This clonotype appeared once. The rearrangement uses TRBV2 and TRBJ2-2; the D gene is possibly TRBD1 (5 bases). CDR1 and CDR2 (germline): SNHLY, FYNNEI. The ends were cut back, 3 bases at V and 1 base at J, with 12 bases in the middle. The CDR3 has 16 residues. CDR3 region: CASSDLVTGNTGELFF. The CDR3 nucleotides read TGTGCCAGCAGTGATCTAGTAACAGGGAACACCGGGGAGCTGTTTTTT.